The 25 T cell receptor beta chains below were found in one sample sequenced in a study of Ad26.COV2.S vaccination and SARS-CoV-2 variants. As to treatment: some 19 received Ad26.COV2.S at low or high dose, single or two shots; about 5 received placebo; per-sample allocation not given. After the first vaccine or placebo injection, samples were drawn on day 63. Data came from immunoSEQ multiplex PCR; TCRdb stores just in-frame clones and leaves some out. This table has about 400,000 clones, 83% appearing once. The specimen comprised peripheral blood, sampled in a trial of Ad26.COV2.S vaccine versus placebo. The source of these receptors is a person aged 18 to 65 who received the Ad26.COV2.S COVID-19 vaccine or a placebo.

This chain's CDR3 is CASSPGGEQFF. The CDR3 DNA follows: TGTGCCAGCAGTCCCGGGGGCGAGCAGTTCTTC. The chain has TRBV6-6 and TRBJ2-1, with D perhaps assigned TRBD1 or TRBD2 (6 bases each). This CDR3 is 11 amino acids long. Germline loops: CDR1 MNHNY, CDR2 SVGAGI (reference sequence). Trimming pared 5 bases from V and 10 bases from J, leaving 9 bases between.

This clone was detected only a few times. CDR3 residues: CATSEWVASGSYEQYF. In DNA, the CDR3 is TGTGCCACCAGTGAGTGGGTGGCTAGCGGGAGCTACGAGCAGTACTTC. The chain recombines TRBV24-1 with TRBJ2-7; TRBD2 aligns across 10 bases. V dropped 4 bases and J dropped 3; count of bases not matched to a gene: 8. Germline loops: CDR1 KGHDR, CDR2 SFDVKD. The length of the CDR3 is 16 residues.

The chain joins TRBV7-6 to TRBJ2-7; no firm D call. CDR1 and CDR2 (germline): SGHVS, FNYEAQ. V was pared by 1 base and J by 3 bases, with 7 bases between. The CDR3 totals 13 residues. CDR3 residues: CASSLGANYEQYF. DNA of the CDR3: TGTGCCAGCAGCTTAGGGGCTAACTACGAGCAGTACTTC.

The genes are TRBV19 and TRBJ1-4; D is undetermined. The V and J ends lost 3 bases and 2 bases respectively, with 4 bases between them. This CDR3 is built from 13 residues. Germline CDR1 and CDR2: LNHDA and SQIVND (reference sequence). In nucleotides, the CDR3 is TGTGCCAGTAGTATCGGGACTAATGAAAAACTGTTTTTT. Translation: CASSIGTNEKLFF.

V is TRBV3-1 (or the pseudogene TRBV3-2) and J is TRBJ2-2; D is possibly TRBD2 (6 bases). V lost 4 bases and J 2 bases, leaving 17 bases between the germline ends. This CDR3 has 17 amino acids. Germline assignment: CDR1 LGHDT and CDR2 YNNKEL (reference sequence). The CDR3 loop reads CASSPGGQNRNTGELFF. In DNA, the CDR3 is TGTGCCAGCAGCCCAGGAGGGCAGAATAGAAACACCGGGGAGCTGTTTTTT.

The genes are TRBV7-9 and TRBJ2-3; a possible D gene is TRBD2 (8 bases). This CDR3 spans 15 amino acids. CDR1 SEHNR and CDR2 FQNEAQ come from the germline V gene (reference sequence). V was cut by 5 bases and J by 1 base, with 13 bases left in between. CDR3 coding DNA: TGTGCCAGCAGCCAGGGGGGACTAGGCACAGATACGCAGTATTTT. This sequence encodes CASSQGGLGTDTQYF.

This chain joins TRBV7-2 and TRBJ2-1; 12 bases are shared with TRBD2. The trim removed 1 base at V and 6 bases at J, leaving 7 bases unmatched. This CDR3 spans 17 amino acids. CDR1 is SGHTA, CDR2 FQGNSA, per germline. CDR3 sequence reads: CASSLELAGGGPNEQFF. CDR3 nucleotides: TGTGCCAGCAGCTTAGAACTAGCGGGGGGAGGCCCCAATGAGCAGTTCTTC. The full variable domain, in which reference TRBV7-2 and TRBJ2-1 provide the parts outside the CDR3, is GAGVSQSPSNKVTEKGKDVELRCDPISGHTALYWYRQSLGQGLEFLIYFQGNSAPDKSGLPSDRFSAERTGGSVSTLTIQRTQQEDSAVYLCASSLELAGGGPNEQFFGPGTRLTVL.

DNA for the CDR3: TGTGCCAGCAGCTTGTCGGTGGATCAGCCCCAGCATTTT. It yields the protein CASSLSVDQPQHF. The chain couples TRBV5-6 to TRBJ1-5; no reliable D call. The V end was cut by 1 base, the J end by 5 bases, with 7 bases between. This CDR3 spans 13 amino acids. Germline V CDR1 and CDR2: SGHDT, YYEEEE.

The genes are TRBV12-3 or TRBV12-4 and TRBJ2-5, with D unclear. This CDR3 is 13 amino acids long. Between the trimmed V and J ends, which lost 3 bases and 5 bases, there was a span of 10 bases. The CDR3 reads CASSFDSVETQYF. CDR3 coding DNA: TGTGCCAGCAGTTTTGACTCCGTGGAGACCCAGTACTTC.

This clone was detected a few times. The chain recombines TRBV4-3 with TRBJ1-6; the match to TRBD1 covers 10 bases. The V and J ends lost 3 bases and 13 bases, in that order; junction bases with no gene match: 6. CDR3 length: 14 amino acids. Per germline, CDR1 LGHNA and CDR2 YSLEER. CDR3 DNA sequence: TGCGCCAGCAGCCAGGGACAGGGGCGGTCGCCCCTCCACTTT. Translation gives CASSQGQGRSPLHF.

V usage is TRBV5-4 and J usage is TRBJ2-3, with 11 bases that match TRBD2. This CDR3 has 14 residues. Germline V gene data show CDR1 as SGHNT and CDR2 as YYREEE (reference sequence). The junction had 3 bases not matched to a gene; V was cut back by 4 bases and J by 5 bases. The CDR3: CASSVSGGGDTQYF. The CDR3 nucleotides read TGTGCCAGCAGCGTTAGCGGGGGGGGAGATACGCAGTATTTT.

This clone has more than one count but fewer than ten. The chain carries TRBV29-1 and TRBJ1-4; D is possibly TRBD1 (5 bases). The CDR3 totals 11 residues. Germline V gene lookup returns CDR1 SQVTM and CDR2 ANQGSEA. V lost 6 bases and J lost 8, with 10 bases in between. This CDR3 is CSVHKGEKLFF. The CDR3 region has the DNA TGCAGCGTACACAAGGGGGAAAAACTGTTTTTT. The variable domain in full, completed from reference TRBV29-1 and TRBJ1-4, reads SAVISQKPSRDICQRGTSLTIQCQVDSQVTMMFWYRQQPGQSLTLIATANQGSEATYESGFVIDKFPISRPNLTFSTLTVSNMSPEDSSIYLCSVHKGEKLFFGSGTQLSVL.

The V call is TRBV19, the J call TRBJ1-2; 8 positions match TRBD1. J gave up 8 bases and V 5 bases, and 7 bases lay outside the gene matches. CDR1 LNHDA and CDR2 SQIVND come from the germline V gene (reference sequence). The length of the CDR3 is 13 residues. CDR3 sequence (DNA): TGTGCCAGTAGTCCCCACAGGGGGGAAGGCTACACCTTC. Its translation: CASSPHRGEGYTF.

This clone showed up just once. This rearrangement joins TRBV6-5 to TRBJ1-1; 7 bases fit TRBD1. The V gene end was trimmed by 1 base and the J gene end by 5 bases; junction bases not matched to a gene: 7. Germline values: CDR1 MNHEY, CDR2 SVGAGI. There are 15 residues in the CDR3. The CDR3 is CASSYYEGAFTEAFF. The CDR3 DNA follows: TGTGCCAGCAGTTACTATGAGGGGGCCTTTACTGAAGCTTTCTTT.

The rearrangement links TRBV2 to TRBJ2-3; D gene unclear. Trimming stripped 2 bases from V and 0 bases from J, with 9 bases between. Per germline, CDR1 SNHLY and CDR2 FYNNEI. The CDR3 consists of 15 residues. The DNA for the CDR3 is TGTGCCAGCAGTGAACGGAGATTTAGCACAGATACGCAGTATTTT. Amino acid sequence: CASSERRFSTDTQYF.

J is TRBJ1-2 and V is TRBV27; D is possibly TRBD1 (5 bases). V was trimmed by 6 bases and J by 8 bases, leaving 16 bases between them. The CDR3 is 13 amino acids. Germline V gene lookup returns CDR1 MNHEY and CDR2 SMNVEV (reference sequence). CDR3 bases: TGTGCCAGCAGCCAGGACGGAGGGGACGGCTACACCTTC. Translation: CASSQDGGDGYTF.

DNA for the CDR3: TGCGCCAGCAGCCAAGACAGGGGGCGTAACTATGGCTACACCTTC. Its translation is CASSQDRGRNYGYTF. This chain joins TRBV4-3 and TRBJ1-2; 8 nucleotides align to TRBD1. V lost 0 bases to trimming and J lost 1 base; unmatched junction nucleotides: 1. CDR3 size: 15 residues. CDR1 and CDR2 (germline): LGHNA, YSLEER.

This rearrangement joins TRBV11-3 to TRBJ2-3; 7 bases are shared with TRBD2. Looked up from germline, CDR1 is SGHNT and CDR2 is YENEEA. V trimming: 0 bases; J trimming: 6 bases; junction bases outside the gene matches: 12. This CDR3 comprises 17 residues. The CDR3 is CASSLEPVREIWDTQYF. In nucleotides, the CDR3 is TGTGCCAGCAGCTTAGAGCCTGTGCGGGAGATTTGGGATACGCAGTATTTT.

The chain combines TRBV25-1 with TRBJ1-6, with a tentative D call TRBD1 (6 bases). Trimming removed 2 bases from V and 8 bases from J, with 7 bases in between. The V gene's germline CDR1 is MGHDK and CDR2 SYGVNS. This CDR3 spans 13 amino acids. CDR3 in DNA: TGTGCCAGCAGTGAAGGGGGCTATTCACCCCTCCACTTT. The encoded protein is CASSEGGYSPLHF. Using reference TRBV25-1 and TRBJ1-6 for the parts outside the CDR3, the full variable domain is EADIYQTPRYLVIGTGKKITLECSQTMGHDKMYWYQQDPGMELHLIHYSYGVNSTEKGDLSSESTVSRIRTEHFPLTLESARPSHTSQYLCASSEGGYSPLHFGNGTRLTVT.

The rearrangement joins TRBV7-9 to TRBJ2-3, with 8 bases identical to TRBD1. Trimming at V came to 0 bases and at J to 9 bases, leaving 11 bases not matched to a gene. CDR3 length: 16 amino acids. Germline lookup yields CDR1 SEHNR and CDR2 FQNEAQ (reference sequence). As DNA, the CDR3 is TGTGCCAGCAGCTTAGCTGACAGGGGCCTGGTGGGGACGCAGTATTTT. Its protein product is CASSLADRGLVGTQYF.

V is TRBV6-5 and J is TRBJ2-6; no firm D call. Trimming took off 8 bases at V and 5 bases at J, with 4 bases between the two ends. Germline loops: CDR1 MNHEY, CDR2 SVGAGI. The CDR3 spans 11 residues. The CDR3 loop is CASGWANVLTF. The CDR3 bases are TGTGCCAGCGGGTGGGCCAACGTCCTGACTTTC.

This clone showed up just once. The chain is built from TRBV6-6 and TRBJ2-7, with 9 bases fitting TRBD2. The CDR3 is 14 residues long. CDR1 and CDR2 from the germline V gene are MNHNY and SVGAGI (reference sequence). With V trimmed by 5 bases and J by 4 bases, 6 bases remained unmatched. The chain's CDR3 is CASSPRAGGYEQYF. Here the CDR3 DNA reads TGTGCCAGCAGTCCTCGGGCGGGAGGGTACGAGCAGTACTTC.

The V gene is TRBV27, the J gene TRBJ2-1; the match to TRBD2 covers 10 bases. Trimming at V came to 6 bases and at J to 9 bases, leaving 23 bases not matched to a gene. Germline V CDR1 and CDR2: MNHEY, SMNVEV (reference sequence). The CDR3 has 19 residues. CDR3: CASRGNQGLAGVPRGEQFF. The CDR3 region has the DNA TGTGCCAGCAGGGGAAACCAAGGGCTAGCGGGGGTACCCCGGGGTGAGCAGTTCTTC.

In DNA form, the CDR3 reads TGTGCCAGCAGTATAGCGGGCGACAGCAATCAGCCCCAGCATTTT. This translates into CASSIAGDSNQPQHF. The chain combines TRBV7-2 with TRBJ1-5; D is unclear. The CDR3 has 15 amino acids. V was cut by 6 bases and J by 1 base, with 13 bases left in between. Germline CDR1 SGHTA, CDR2 FQGNSA.

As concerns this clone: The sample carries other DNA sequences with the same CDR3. The DNA of the CDR3 is TGTGCCAGCAGCTTGAACAGGGGGTACACTGAAGCTTTCTTT. It yields the protein CASSLNRGYTEAFF. The V call is TRBV11-2, the J call TRBJ1-1; 8 positions match TRBD1. This CDR3 has 14 amino acids. The germline V gene has CDR1 SGHAT and CDR2 FQNNGV. J was trimmed by 3 bases and V by 3 bases; bases with no gene match: 3.